The 18 T cell receptor beta chains reported below all come from one sample, sequenced in a study of cytomegalovirus exposure and HLA in healthy donors. Sequenced by immunoSEQ multiplex PCR; TCRdb stores in-frame clones only, minus some. The repertoire consists of roughly 250,000 clones, with around nine tenths occurring once and the leading ten covering 2.6%. What was sequenced was PBMCs. All receptors derive from a man aged 18 to 29 in good health and CMV-seronegative.

V usage is TRBV5-6 and J usage is TRBJ2-3; no clear D gene. Germline assignment: CDR1 SGHDT and CDR2 YYEEEE. This CDR3 has 12 residues. The germline V and J ends were trimmed by 4 bases and 5 bases, with 8 bases remaining between them. The CDR3 DNA is TGTGCCAGCAGCCCAGGTGGAGATACGCAGTATTTT. Translating gives CASSPGGDTQYF.

The chain recombines TRBV7-2 with TRBJ1-6; tentative D call: TRBD1 (5 bases). The CDR3 runs 16 residues. Trimming removed 1 base from V and 8 bases from J, with 15 bases in between. Germline V gives CDR1 SGHTA, CDR2 FQGNSA. CDR3 DNA sequence: TGTGCCAGCAGCTTAGGGGCAGGGTTTGGAGATTCACCCCTCCACTTT. This sequence encodes CASSLGAGFGDSPLHF.

The chain joins TRBV11-2 to TRBJ1-2; D unclear. Between the trimmed V and J ends, which lost 5 bases and 2 bases, there was a span of 3 bases. Germline V lookup: CDR1 SGHAT, CDR2 FQNNGV. There are 11 residues in the CDR3. CDR3 coding DNA: TGTGCCAGCAGCACAAACTATGGCTACACCTTC. This translates into CASSTNYGYTF. The whole variable domain, filled in from reference TRBV11-2 and TRBJ1-2, reads EAGVAQSPRYKIIEKRQSVAFWCNPISGHATLYWYQQILGQGPKLLIQFQNNGVVDDSQLPKDRFSAERLKGVDSTLKIQPAKLEDSAVYLCASSTNYGYTFGSGTRLTVV.

The V gene is TRBV6-4, the J gene TRBJ2-3; D is ambiguous. This CDR3 region has 15 residues. Germline CDR1 is MRHNA and CDR2 is SNTAGT. The ends were cut back, 0 bases at V and 3 bases at J, with 10 bases in the middle. CDR3 DNA: TGTGCCAGCAGTGACTCGCCCTCAGGAACAGATACGCAGTATTTT. Encoded protein: CASSDSPSGTDTQYF.

This chain joins TRBV27 and TRBJ1-5; 9 bases align to TRBD1. This CDR3 is 15 amino acids long. The germline CDR1 and CDR2 sequences are MNHEY and SMNVEV (reference sequence). The J segment lost 1 base and the V segment lost 10 bases, leaving 8 bases of the junction unmatched. The CDR3, as DNA: TGTGCCACCGCCGGGACAGGGCACAGCAATCAGCCCCAGCATTTT. Its translation: CATAGTGHSNQPQHF.

The chain joins TRBV7-9 to TRBJ2-5; 10 bases align to TRBD2. The germline V gene encodes CDR1 SEHNR and CDR2 FQNEAQ (reference sequence). The ends lost 5 bases at V and 4 bases at J; junction bases unmatched: 13. The CDR3 loop spans 17 amino acids. The CDR3 reads CASSPVLAGDRRETQYF. For the CDR3, the DNA is TGTGCCAGCAGCCCCGTGCTAGCGGGGGATCGGCGAGAGACCCAGTACTTC.

The chain has TRBV7-8 and TRBJ1-5; no definite D call. From germline, CDR1 is SGHVS and CDR2 FQNEAQ. The CDR3 is made up of 13 amino acids. V was cut by 5 bases and J by 5 bases, with 10 bases left in between. The CDR3 protein is CASSSGQHQPQHF. CDR3 nucleotides: TGTGCCAGCAGCAGTGGGCAGCATCAGCCCCAGCATTTT.

The chain joins TRBV14 to TRBJ2-2, with 8 nucleotides matching TRBD2. J was trimmed by 7 bases and V by 4 bases; bases with no gene match: 11. Germline V gene data show CDR1 as SGHDN and CDR2 as FVKESK. The CDR3 spans 16 residues. CDR3 in DNA: TGTGCCAGCAGCCTAGCGCCGGGACTAGATATCGGGGAGCTGTTTTTT. As protein: CASSLAPGLDIGELFF. The entire variable domain, with the rest obtained from reference TRBV14 and TRBJ2-2, is as follows: EAGVTQFPSHSVIEKGQTVTLRCDPISGHDNLYWYRRVMGKEIKFLLHFVKESKQDESGMPNNRFLAERTGGTYSTLKVQPAELEDSGVYFCASSLAPGLDIGELFFGEGSRLTVL.

The sample holds one count of this clone. The chain combines TRBV4-1 with TRBJ2-7; 8 nucleotides align to TRBD2. V was clipped by 1 base and J by 7 bases; unmatched bases: 6. This CDR3 has 14 residues. Germline CDR1 MGHRA, CDR2 YSYEKL. The CDR3 loop is CASSQVPGGEEQYF. Written as DNA, the CDR3 is TGCGCCAGCAGCCAAGTCCCGGGAGGGGAAGAGCAGTACTTC.

There are a few counts of this clone. The chain combines TRBV5-1 with TRBJ1-1; TRBD1 is a possible D gene (6 bases). V was pared by 4 bases and J by 1 base, with 8 bases between. Germline CDR1 and CDR2: SGHRS and YFSETQ. The CDR3 totals 13 residues. The CDR3 sequence is CASSMTGNTEAFF. The CDR3 DNA follows: TGCGCCAGCAGCATGACAGGGAACACTGAAGCTTTCTTT.

J is TRBJ1-2 and V is TRBV9, with D possibly TRBD1 on 6 matching bases. This CDR3 is 14 amino acids long. Trimming left V 2 bases short and J 8 bases short, with 16 bases between. Germline values: CDR1 SGDLS, CDR2 YYNGEE. The DNA of the CDR3 is TGTGCCAGCAGCGTCGGACAGTCTGGAAGGGGCTACACCTTC. Its translation is CASSVGQSGRGYTF.

The chain is built from TRBV29-1 and TRBJ1-1, with 9 bases that match TRBD1. Unmatched junction bases numbered 6, after V lost 7 bases and J lost 3 bases. Germline CDR1 is SQVTM and CDR2 is ANQGSEA. There are 13 residues in the CDR3. The CDR3: CSAPGTGYTEAFF. Here the CDR3 DNA reads TGCAGCGCCCCCGGGACAGGGTACACTGAAGCTTTCTTT.

The gene calls are TRBV5-4 and TRBJ2-2, with 7 bases matching TRBD1. CDR3 length: 16 residues. V lost 4 bases and J lost 0; bases outside the gene matches: 6. The germline V gene encodes CDR1 SGHNT and CDR2 YYREEE (reference sequence). CDR3 in DNA: TGTGCCAGCAGCCTACCACAGGGGTCGAACACCGGGGAGCTGTTTTTT. Translation: CASSLPQGSNTGELFF.

This chain links TRBV19 with TRBJ2-1; TRBD2 aligns across 7 bases. The germline V gene encodes CDR1 LNHDA and CDR2 SQIVND (reference sequence). The V and J ends lost 6 bases and 9 bases, in that order; junction bases with no gene match: 17. This CDR3 comprises 16 residues. The DNA of the CDR3 is TGTGCCAGTAGAGCGGGGAGCGGGATAACGGGGGGTGAGCAGTTCTTC. This gives the protein CASRAGSGITGGEQFF.

The chain couples TRBV6-1 to TRBJ2-7; 7 bases fit TRBD1. The ends lost 2 bases at V and 6 bases at J; junction bases unmatched: 7. Germline CDR1 and CDR2: MNHNS and SASEGT. This CDR3 region has 14 residues. DNA for the CDR3: TGTGCCAGCAGTGAAACAGGGGTGGCCTCCGAGCAGTACTTC. Translating it yields CASSETGVASEQYF.

This clone was seen a single time. The chain recombines TRBV7-2 with TRBJ2-7, with 7 bases lining up with TRBD1. The V and J ends lost 3 bases and 3 bases, in that order; junction bases with no gene match: 2. Germline V gene sequence: CDR1 SGHTA, CDR2 FQGNSA. CDR3 length: 13 residues. CDR3 residues: CASSFPGGYEQYF. The CDR3 DNA reads as TGTGCCAGCAGCTTCCCAGGGGGCTACGAGCAGTACTTC.

V and J are TRBV6-1 and TRBJ2-3; D might be TRBD1 (6 bases). Trimming cost V 6 bases and J 2 bases, with 15 bases left between them. Germline V gene data show CDR1 as MNHNS and CDR2 as SASEGT. This CDR3 is 15 amino acids long. The CDR3 loop is CASSSRDTYTDTQYF. The CDR3 region has the DNA TGTGCCAGCAGCAGCCGGGACACATACACAGATACGCAGTATTTT.

V usage is TRBV7-2 and J usage is TRBJ2-7; D is unresolved. V was pared by 1 base and J by 2 bases, with 12 bases between. Germline CDR1 SGHTA, CDR2 FQGNSA. The CDR3 totals 15 residues. This CDR3 reads CASSLVSAATYEQYF. DNA for the CDR3: TGTGCCAGCAGCTTAGTCTCGGCAGCGACCTACGAGCAGTACTTC.